The 30 T cell receptor beta chains below all came from one sample that was sequenced in a study of cytomegalovirus exposure and HLA in healthy donors. 13 Jbeta primers and 60 Vbeta primers were used for the PCR. Sequencing was performed with immunoSEQ multiplex PCR; in TCRdb, only in-frame clones are kept and a portion is missing. This listing includes about 160,000 clones. Sequencing was done on a sample of PBMCs. The source is a woman in her fifties or sixties in good health and CMV-seronegative.

The chain couples TRBV28 to TRBJ1-1; 11 nucleotides line up with TRBD1. The V gene end was trimmed by 0 bases and the J gene end by 4 bases; junction bases not matched to a gene: 1. CDR3 size: 15 residues. Germline CDR1 MDHEN, CDR2 SYDVKM. In nucleotides, the CDR3 is TGTGCCAGCAGTTTATGGGGACAGGGGGGCACTGAAGCTTTCTTT. Amino acids: CASSLWGQGGTEAFF.

This chain links TRBV11-3 with TRBJ2-1, with 10 bases identical to TRBD1. The ends lost 5 bases at V and 6 bases at J; junction bases unmatched: 4. This CDR3 region has 14 residues. Germline V lookup: CDR1 SGHNT, CDR2 YENEEA. The CDR3, as DNA: TGTGCCAGCAGCCCCAGGACAGGGGGCAATGAGCAGTTCTTC. Translating gives CASSPRTGGNEQFF.

The gene calls are TRBV29-1 and TRBJ1-3, with D possibly being TRBD1 (6 bases). In germline, CDR1 is SQVTM, CDR2 ANQGSEA. Trimming removed 3 bases from V and 2 bases from J, with 14 bases in between. The CDR3 totals 15 residues. The CDR3 nucleotides are TGCAGCGTTGACTTCTCGGGGGGCGCTGGAAACACCATATATTTT. Translating it yields CSVDFSGGAGNTIYF.

V gene TRBV4-3 combines with J gene TRBJ1-1, with a possible D match to TRBD1 (5 bases). Germline V gene sequence: CDR1 LGHNA, CDR2 YSLEER. V was clipped by 0 bases and J by 6 bases, with 14 bases between them. CDR3 length equals 15 residues. CDR3 nucleotides: TGCGCCAGCAGCCAAGATCAATCAGGGTTAGCTGAAGCTTTCTTT. Its translation: CASSQDQSGLAEAFF.

The rearrangement links TRBV15 to TRBJ2-2; tentative D call: TRBD1 (6 bases). This CDR3 has 17 residues. Germline-derived CDR1 and CDR2 are LNHNV and YYDKDF (reference sequence). V lost 0 bases and J 2 bases, leaving 13 bases between the germline ends. The CDR3 DNA is TGTGCCACCAGCAGAGATCCCGGGACACCAAACACCGGGGAGCTGTTTTTT. It specifies CATSRDPGTPNTGELFF.

This sequence joins TRBV6-5 and TRBJ2-5; a possible D gene is TRBD2 (6 bases). With the DNA end fitting TRBJ2-7 better, the J assignment may be wrong. The CDR3 is made up of 15 amino acids. Germline CDR1 reads MNHEY; CDR2 reads SVGAGI. CDR3 in DNA: TGTGCCAGCAGTTACTCAGCAGGAGGGTCCTACGAGCAGTACTTC. Translating gives CASSYSAGGSYEQYF.

The chain combines TRBV19 with TRBJ2-5; no clear D gene. This CDR3 is 13 amino acids long. The germline CDR1 and CDR2 sequences are LNHDA and SQIVND (reference sequence). V was pared by 4 bases and J by 2 bases, with 8 bases between. The CDR3 region has the DNA TGTGCCAGTAGTAAATCGGAGCAAGAGACCCAGTACTTC. Amino acids: CASSKSEQETQYF.

This chain joins TRBV7-9 and TRBJ2-3; 10 bases align to TRBD2. Looked up from germline, CDR1 is SEHNR and CDR2 is FQNEAQ (reference sequence). Trimming cost V 5 bases and J 1 base; bases outside gene matches: 3. The CDR3 contains 15 residues. The CDR3 loop reads CASSLGLAGTDTQYF. The CDR3 DNA reads TGTGCCAGCAGCCTAGGACTAGCGGGCACAGATACGCAGTATTTT. The full variable domain, completed using reference TRBV7-9 and TRBJ2-3, is DTGVSQNPRHKITKRGQNVTFRCDPISEHNRLYWYRQTLGQGPEFLTYFQNEAQLEKSRLLSDRFSAERPKGSFSTLEIQRTEQGDSAMYLCASSLGLAGTDTQYFGPGTRLTVL.

The V and J genes are TRBV19 and TRBJ1-1; D may be TRBD1 (6 bases). CDR1 is LNHDA, CDR2 SQIVND, per germline (reference sequence). V lost 8 bases to trimming and J lost 1 base, with 11 bases between them. The CDR3 is made up of 13 amino acids. CDR3 coding DNA: TGTGCCAGTCGAGGGACACCGAACACTGAAGCTTTCTTT. Its translation is CASRGTPNTEAFF. Looking up the rest from reference TRBV19 and TRBJ1-1 gives the full variable domain: DGGITQSPKYLFRKEGQNVTLSCEQNLNHDAMYWYRQDPGQGLRLIYYSQIVNDFQKGDIAEGYSVSREKKESFPLTVTSAQKNPTAFYLCASRGTPNTEAFFGQGTRLTVV.

The V call is TRBV7-2, the J call TRBJ2-7; possibly TRBD1 for D (7 bases). The germline CDR1 and CDR2 sequences are SGHTA and FQGNSA. V was clipped by 4 bases and J by 6 bases, with 10 bases between them. The CDR3 consists of 12 residues. As DNA, the CDR3 is TGTGCCAGCAGCTACCAGGGGGGCGAGCAGTACTTC. Its translation is CASSYQGGEQYF.

CDR3 DNA sequence: TGTGCCAGCAGCCCCAGTCATGGCAATGAGCAGTTCTTC. Its translation is CASSPSHGNEQFF. This sequence joins TRBV7-8 and TRBJ2-1; unclear D gene. Germline CDR1 reads SGHVS; CDR2 reads FQNEAQ. Deletions cut 5 bases from V and 6 bases from J, with 11 bases between. There are 13 residues in the CDR3.

On this clone itself: The junction departs from germline at one end; a sequencing error may be responsible. CDR3 bases: TGTGCCAACAGTTACTCGAGGTGGGGGGACACTGAAGCTTTCTTT. This encodes CANSYSRWGDTEAFF. The V call is TRBV6-5, the J call TRBJ1-1; perhaps TRBD1 as D (5 bases). The germline CDR1 and CDR2 sequences are MNHEY and SVGAGI. The CDR3 sequence is 15 residues long.

The chain combines TRBV7-6 with TRBJ2-7; maybe TRBD2 (6 bases). V was pared by 2 bases and J by 4 bases, with 12 bases between. The CDR3 covers 14 residues. CDR1 and CDR2 (germline): SGHVS, FNYEAQ. In nucleotides, the CDR3 is TGTGCCAGCAGCTTAAAAGGGGAGGCATACGAGCAGTACTTC. This translates into CASSLKGEAYEQYF.

This chain links TRBV11-3 with TRBJ1-1; D is possibly TRBD1 (5 bases). Trimming removed 0 bases from V and 3 bases from J, with 11 bases in between. Germline CDR1 SGHNT, CDR2 YENEEA. This CDR3 has 15 residues. This CDR3 is CASSLEGVGDTEAFF. CDR3 bases: TGTGCCAGCAGCTTAGAAGGGGTGGGCGACACTGAAGCTTTCTTT.

The chain is built from TRBV5-1 and TRBJ2-3, with 8 positions matching TRBD2. The CDR3 has 15 residues. J lost 7 bases, V lost 4 bases, and 11 bases had no gene match. CDR1 is SGHRS, CDR2 YFSETQ, per germline. Written as DNA, the CDR3 is TGCGCCAGCAGCGCTCCCGGGACTAGTGGGTATACGCAGTATTTT. This codes for CASSAPGTSGYTQYF.

The V and J genes are TRBV9 and TRBJ2-2; tentative D call: TRBD2 (5 bases). Germline CDR1 is SGDLS and CDR2 is YYNGEE. The CDR3 length is 15 residues. With 0 bases removed from V and 8 bases from J, the gap between germline ends came to 14 bases. Here the CDR3 reads CASSVAGSTLGELFF. CDR3 DNA sequence: TGTGCCAGCAGCGTAGCGGGGTCCACCTTAGGGGAGCTGTTTTTT.

V usage is TRBV12-5 and J usage is TRBJ1-6; no reliable D call. The germline CDR1 and CDR2 sequences are LGHNT and FRNRAP. The CDR3 has 14 amino acids. The V and J ends lost 1 base and 5 bases respectively, with 6 bases between them. The CDR3: CASGLGSDNSPLHF. The DNA for the CDR3 is TGTGCTAGTGGTTTGGGGTCAGATAATTCACCCCTCCACTTT. Variable domain in full (rest from reference TRBV12-5 and TRBJ1-6): DARVTQTPRHKVTEMGQEVTMRCQPILGHNTVFWYRQTMMQGLELLAYFRNRAPLDDSGMPKDRFSAEMPDATLATLKIQPSEPRDSAVYFCASGLGSDNSPLHFGNGTRLTVT.

The chain employs TRBV6-1 and TRBJ2-1, with a possible D match to TRBD1 (6 bases). CDR3 length equals 15 residues. Trimming took off 8 bases at V and 6 bases at J, with 20 bases between the two ends. Germline CDR1 MNHNS, CDR2 SASEGT. The CDR3 reads CASETGTFSGNEQFF. CDR3 bases: TGTGCCAGCGAAACCGGGACATTCTCTGGCAATGAGCAGTTCTTC.

The V and J genes are TRBV11-2 and TRBJ2-2, with 8 positions matching TRBD2. The length of the CDR3 is 17 residues. Germline V gene data show CDR1 as SGHAT and CDR2 as FQNNGV. With 1 base clipped from V and 0 bases from J, the junction kept 4 bases outside the gene matches. CDR3 sequence: CASSLGASGPNTGELFF. The CDR3 DNA follows: TGTGCCAGCAGCTTAGGGGCTAGCGGGCCGAACACCGGGGAGCTGTTTTTT. Looking up the rest from reference TRBV11-2 and TRBJ2-2 gives the full variable domain: EAGVAQSPRYKIIEKRQSVAFWCNPISGHATLYWYQQILGQGPKLLIQFQNNGVVDDSQLPKDRFSAERLKGVDSTLKIQPAKLEDSAVYLCASSLGASGPNTGELFFGEGSRLTVL.

This chain uses TRBV20-1 with TRBJ2-3; D unclear. Trimming left V 4 bases short and J 0 bases short, with 2 bases between. CDR1 is DFQATT and CDR2 is SNEGSKA in the germline V gene (reference sequence). The CDR3 consists of 11 residues. The CDR3 here is CSAISTDTQYF. The CDR3 nucleotides read TGCAGTGCTATAAGCACAGATACGCAGTATTTT.

Notes on this clone: At one end the junction does not follow the germline gene, possibly because of a read error. This sequence joins TRBV7-8 and TRBJ1-5; 8 nucleotides line up with TRBD1. CDR1 and CDR2 (germline): SGHVS, FQNEAQ. CDR3 size: 11 residues. The CDR3: CASSPQTGERF. CDR3 nucleotides: TGTGCCAGCAGCCCACAGACAGGGGAGCGTTTT.

J is TRBJ1-2 and V is TRBV7-8; 7 bases are shared with TRBD1. The V gene's germline CDR1 is SGHVS and CDR2 FQNEAQ. The CDR3 is 16 residues long. The V segment lost 2 bases and the J segment 2 bases; nucleotides outside the gene matches: 8. The CDR3 sequence is CASSLRGQPRNYGYTF. Here the CDR3 DNA reads TGTGCCAGCAGCTTAAGGGGACAGCCAAGGAACTATGGCTACACCTTC.

The chain employs TRBV30 and TRBJ1-4; perhaps TRBD1 as D (5 bases). Germline values: CDR1 GTSNPN, CDR2 SVGIG (reference sequence). The CDR3 loop spans 17 amino acids. V gave up 0 bases and J gave up 10 bases, with 24 bases separating them. CDR3 DNA sequence: TGTGCCTGGAGTGTACCCGGGGCGGGGGGAACAGCGGGAAAACTGTTTTTT. Translating gives CAWSVPGAGGTAGKLFF. The full variable domain, rest sourced from reference TRBV30 and TRBJ1-4, is SQTIHQWPATLVQPVGSPLSLECTVEGTSNPNLYWYRQAAGRGLQLLFYSVGIGQISSEVPQNLSASRPQDRQFILSSKKLLLSDSGFYLCAWSVPGAGGTAGKLFFGSGTQLSVL.

The gene calls are TRBV5-4 and TRBJ1-6; TRBD1 agrees at 8 bases. Germline lookup yields CDR1 SGHNT and CDR2 YYREEE (reference sequence). Trimming removed 5 bases from V and 10 bases from J; junction bases left unmatched: 11. This CDR3 is 15 amino acids long. The DNA of the CDR3 is TGTGCCAGCAGACCCTGGAGGGCAGGGGGCTCACCCCTCCACTTT. Translated: CASRPWRAGGSPLHF. Filled out from reference TRBV5-4 and TRBJ1-6, the complete variable domain reads ETGVTQSPTHLIKTRGQQVTLRCSSQSGHNTVSWYQQALGQGPQFIFQYYREEENGRGNFPPRFSGLQFPNYSSELNVNALELDDSALYLCASRPWRAGGSPLHFGNGTRLTVT.

This chain links TRBV9 with TRBJ2-3; 7 bases map to TRBD2. CDR1 and CDR2 (germline): SGDLS, YYNGEE. The CDR3 consists of 13 residues. The junction had 0 bases not matched to a gene; V was cut back by 0 bases and J by 5 bases. The CDR3 nucleotides are TGTGCCAGCAGCGTAGCGGGAGGAGATACGCAGTATTTT. This sequence encodes CASSVAGGDTQYF. The whole variable domain, filled in from reference TRBV9 and TRBJ2-3, reads DSGVTQTPKHLITATGQRVTLRCSPRSGDLSVYWYQQSLDQGLQFLIQYYNGEERAKGNILERFSAQQFPDLHSELNLSSLELGDSALYFCASSVAGGDTQYFGPGTRLTVL.

The V and J genes are TRBV9 and TRBJ1-1; D possibly corresponds to TRBD1 (6 bases). Germline V lookup: CDR1 SGDLS, CDR2 YYNGEE. The length of the CDR3 is 14 residues. The V end lost 2 bases, the J end lost 1 base, and 9 bases lay between the germline ends. For the CDR3, the DNA is TGTGCCAGCAGCGTGGGGGCGTCGAACACTGAAGCTTTCTTT. It codes for CASSVGASNTEAFF. Drawing the rest from reference TRBV9 and TRBJ1-1, the complete variable domain is DSGVTQTPKHLITATGQRVTLRCSPRSGDLSVYWYQQSLDQGLQFLIQYYNGEERAKGNILERFSAQQFPDLHSELNLSSLELGDSALYFCASSVGASNTEAFFGQGTRLTVV.

The chain recombines TRBV7-9 with TRBJ1-3; no reliable D call. Deletions cut 10 bases from V and 4 bases from J, with 14 bases between. CDR3 length: 13 amino acids. Germline CDR1 reads SEHNR; CDR2 reads FQNEAQ (reference sequence). DNA of the CDR3: TGTGCCATCTCCCCGGGATCAGGAAACACCATATATTTT. This gives the protein CAISPGSGNTIYF.

The rearrangement joins TRBV9 to TRBJ2-2; 10 bases agree with TRBD1. In germline, CDR1 is SGDLS, CDR2 YYNGEE. V lost 4 bases and J lost 3; bases outside the gene matches: 6. The CDR3 length is 16 residues. The CDR3 sequence: CASSTTGGPDTGELFF. CDR3 DNA: TGTGCCAGCAGCACGACAGGGGGCCCGGACACCGGGGAGCTGTTTTTT.

The chain employs TRBV27 and TRBJ2-7; tentative D call: TRBD2 (7 bases). The CDR3 length is 16 residues. CDR1 and CDR2 (germline): MNHEY, SMNVEV (reference sequence). Trimming removed 5 bases from V and 4 bases from J, with 21 bases in between. In nucleotides, the CDR3 is TGTGCCAGCAGTGCCCTTGGGGGCGGGAGCGCGTACGAGCAGTACTTC. This sequence encodes CASSALGGGSAYEQYF.

This chain uses TRBV5-8 with TRBJ2-5; 7 bases agree with TRBD2. The germline V gene encodes CDR1 SGHTS and CDR2 YDEGEE. The CDR3 extends over 17 amino acids. The V and J ends lost 4 bases and 1 base, in that order; junction bases with no gene match: 13. The CDR3 sequence: CASSKGAGVYFQETQYF. CDR3 nucleotides: TGTGCCAGCAGCAAAGGGGCGGGAGTTTATTTCCAAGAGACCCAGTACTTC.